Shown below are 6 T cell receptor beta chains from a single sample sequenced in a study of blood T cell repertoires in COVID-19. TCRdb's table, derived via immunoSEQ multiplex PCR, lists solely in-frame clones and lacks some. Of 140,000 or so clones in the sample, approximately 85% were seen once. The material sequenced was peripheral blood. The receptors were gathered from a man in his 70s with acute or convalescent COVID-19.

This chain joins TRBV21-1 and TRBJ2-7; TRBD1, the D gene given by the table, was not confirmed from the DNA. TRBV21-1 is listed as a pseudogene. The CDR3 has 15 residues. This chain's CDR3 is CASRRPNRVICEQYF. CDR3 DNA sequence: TGTGCCAGCCGACGACCGAACAGGGTTATTTGCGAGCAGTACTTC.

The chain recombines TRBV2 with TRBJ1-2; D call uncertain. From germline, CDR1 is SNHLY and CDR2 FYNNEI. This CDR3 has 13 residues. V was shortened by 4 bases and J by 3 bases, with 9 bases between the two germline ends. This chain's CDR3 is CASSAGEDYGYTF. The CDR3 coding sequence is TGTGCCAGCAGTGCGGGAGAAGACTATGGCTACACCTTC.

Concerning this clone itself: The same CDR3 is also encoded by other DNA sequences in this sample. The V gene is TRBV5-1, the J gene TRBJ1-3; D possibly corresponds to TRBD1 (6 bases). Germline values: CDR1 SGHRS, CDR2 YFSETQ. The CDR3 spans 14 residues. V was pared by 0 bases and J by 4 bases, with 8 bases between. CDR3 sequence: CASSLGTAGNTIYF. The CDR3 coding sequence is TGCGCCAGCAGCTTGGGGACAGCCGGAAACACCATATATTTT. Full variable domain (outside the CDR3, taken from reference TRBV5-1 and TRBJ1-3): KAGVTQTPRYLIKTRGQQVTLSCSPISGHRSVSWYQQTPGQGLQFLFEYFSETQRNKGNFPGRFSGRQFSNSRSEMNVSTLELGDSALYLCASSLGTAGNTIYFGEGSWLTVV.

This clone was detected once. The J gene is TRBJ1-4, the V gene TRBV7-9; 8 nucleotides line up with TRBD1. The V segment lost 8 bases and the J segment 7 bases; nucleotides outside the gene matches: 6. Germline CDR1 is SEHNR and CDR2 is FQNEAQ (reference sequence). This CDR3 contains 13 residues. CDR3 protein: CASAQGDGEKLFF. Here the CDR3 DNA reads TGTGCCAGCGCACAGGGGGACGGTGAAAAACTGTTTTTT.

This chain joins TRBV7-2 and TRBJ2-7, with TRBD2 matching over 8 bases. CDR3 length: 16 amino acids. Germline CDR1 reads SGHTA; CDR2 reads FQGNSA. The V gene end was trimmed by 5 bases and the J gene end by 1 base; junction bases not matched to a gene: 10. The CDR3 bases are TGTGCCAGCAGCCTAAGCCGGACTAGCATTTCCTACGAGCAGTACTTC. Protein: CASSLSRTSISYEQYF.

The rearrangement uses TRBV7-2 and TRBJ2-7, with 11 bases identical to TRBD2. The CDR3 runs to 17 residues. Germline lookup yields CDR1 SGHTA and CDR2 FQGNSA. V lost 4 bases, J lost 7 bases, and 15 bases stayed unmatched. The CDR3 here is CASSSLAGGLAGGEQYF. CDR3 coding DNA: TGTGCCAGCAGCTCGCTCGCTGGAGGGCTAGCGGGAGGTGAGCAGTACTTC.